This is a list of T cell receptor beta chains from one sample in a study of blood T cell repertoires in COVID-19. Method: immunoSEQ multiplex PCR; TCRdb's copy keeps in-frame clones and lacks some. The profile shows roughly 250,000 clones, around 90% of them singletons. Sequencing was carried out using PBMCs or T cells enriched from blood (not recorded which). The source is a woman between 50 and 59 years old who had recovered from COVID-19. Both conserved end residues are part of each CDR3. A D gene is named only where the DNA matches it firmly. Clone sizes are given selectively: once, few, many, or a class where the clone is expanded.

clone_size	d_call	cdr3_length	v_call	j_call	cdr3_nt	cdr3_aa
.	.	14	TRBV9	TRBJ2-2	TGTGCCAGCAGCGTAGTGGCGGGCCCCGGGGAGCTGTTTTTT	CASSVVAGPGELFF
.	TRBD1	15	TRBV10-3	TRBJ2-1	TGTGCCACCTCGCGACAGGGGAACTCCTACAATGAGCAGTTCTTC	CATSRQGNSYNEQFF
.	TRBD1	18	TRBV7-3	TRBJ2-2	TGTGCCAGCAGCCTCCACCTAGGGGGCTACGCGAACACCGGGGAGCTGTTTTTT	CASSLHLGGYANTGELFF
.	TRBD2	18	TRBV5-6	TRBJ2-1	TGTGCCAGCAGCTTGGGACCGGGGACTAGCTTATCCCACAATGAGCAGTTCTTC	CASSLGPGTSLSHNEQFF
.	.	15	TRBV5-1	TRBJ2-5	TGCGCCAGCAGCTTGGGAACAGGGTTGCAAGAGACCCAGTACTTC	CASSLGTGLQETQYF
.	.	13	TRBV28	TRBJ2-7	TGTGAAACCCGCGGGCCGAACCTCTACGAGCAGTACTTC	CETRGPNLYEQYF
.	.	14	TRBV11-2	TRBJ2-1	TGTGCCAGCAGCACGTGGGAGTCCTACAATGAGCAGTTCTTC	CASSTWESYNEQFF
.	.	12	TRBV29-1	TRBJ2-2	TGCAGCATTGAACGGGGGACCGGGGAGCTGTTTTTT	CSIERGTGELFF
.	.	18	TRBV5-1	TRBJ2-1	TGCGCCAGCAGCTTGGACGGCAGGGTTTACATGAATCCCAATGAGCAGTTCTTC	CASSLDGRVYMNPNEQFF
.	TRBD1	14	TRBV5-1	TRBJ1-2	TGCGCCAGCGGAAAGACAGGGGAGGCTTCTGGCTACACCTTC	CASGKTGEASGYTF
.	.	16	TRBV7-8	TRBJ1-2	TGTGCCAGCAGCAATGGCCGGCAGGTTAACCTGTATGGCTACACCTTC	CASSNGRQVNLYGYTF
.	.	14	TRBV2	TRBJ2-5	TGTGCCAGCAGTTCAGGCTTTCACCAAGAGACCCAGTACTTC	CASSSGFHQETQYF
.	.	14	TRBV7-2	TRBJ1-1	TGTGCCAGCAGCTACGCAGGGTTTGGGACTGAAGCTTTCTTT	CASSYAGFGTEAFF
once	TRBD1	15	TRBV7-2	TRBJ1-5	TGTGCCAGCAGCCCCAGACAGGGGAGTGTTCAGCCCCAGCATTTT	CASSPRQGSVQPQHF
.	TRBD2	16	TRBV5-1	TRBJ2-3	TGCGCCAGCAGCTTAGGGACTAGCGGGATAACAGATACGCAGTATTTT	CASSLGTSGITDTQYF
.	.	16	TRBV3-1/TRBV3-2	TRBJ2-1	TGTGCCAGCAGCCTCTCCGCATGGACAACCAACAATGAGCAGTTCTTC	CASSLSAWTTNNEQFF
few	TRBD1	15	TRBV2	TRBJ1-2	TGTGCCAGCAGAGACACAGGGGTAACGTACTATGGCTACACCTTC	CASRDTGVTYYGYTF
.	.	13	TRBV30	TRBJ1-4	TGTGCCTGGAGTGTGGGGGGGGTGGAAAAACTGTTTTTT	CAWSVGGVEKLFF
.	.	13	TRBV7-8	TRBJ2-5	TGTGCCAGCAAAATTAGGGGGGGAGAGACCCAGTACTTC	CASKIRGGETQYF
.	TRBD1	14	TRBV28	TRBJ1-1	TGTGCCAGCAGAGCGAGGGACAGGGTTCGGGAAGCTTTCTTT	CASRARDRVREAFF
.	TRBD2	16	TRBV28	TRBJ2-7	TGTGCCAGCAGTTTCGCGGGAGGACTAGCCTCCTACGAGCAGTACTTC	CASSFAGGLASYEQYF
once	.	14	TRBV2	TRBJ1-1	TGTGCCAGCAGTGTCGGCACAGTGAACACTGAAGCTTTCTTT	CASSVGTVNTEAFF
once	.	15	TRBV6-1	TRBJ2-3	TGTGCCAGCAGTGAAGCGACTTACCGAACAGATACGCAGTATTTT	CASSEATYRTDTQYF
.	.	11	TRBV30	TRBJ1-1	TGTGCCGCGGGACCTTACACTGAAGCTTTCTTT	CAAGPYTEAFF
.	.	13	TRBV28	TRBJ1-1	TGTGCCAGCAGCATACCAGGGTTCACTGAAGCTTTCTTT	CASSIPGFTEAFF
.	TRBD1	15	TRBV9	TRBJ2-2	TGTGCCAGCAGCGCGGACAGGGGGCTCTCCGGGGAGCTGTTTTTT	CASSADRGLSGELFF
few	TRBD1	15	TRBV3-1/TRBV3-2	TRBJ1-5	TGTGCCAGCAGCCAAGGGGACAGGGTGAATCAGCCCCAGCATTTT	CASSQGDRVNQPQHF
.	.	13	TRBV7-8	TRBJ1-4	TGTGCCAGCAGCTTAGGTGGGGGGGAAAAACTGTTTTTT	CASSLGGGEKLFF
.	.	12	TRBV12-3/TRBV12-4	TRBJ2-7	TGTGCCAGCAGTTTATGGGCTGCCGAGCAGTACTTC	CASSLWAAEQYF
.	.	11	TRBV6-6	TRBJ1-1	TGTGCCAGCTTACGTGCGACTGAAGCTTTCTTT	CASLRATEAFF
.	TRBD1	15	TRBV5-8	TRBJ2-1	TGTGCCAGCAGCCGAGGACAGGGGACCTACAATGAGCAGTTCTTC	CASSRGQGTYNEQFF
.	.	15	TRBV7-9	TRBJ1-2	TGTGCCAGCAGCTTAGACGACAGGTTTAACTATGGCTACACCTTC	CASSLDDRFNYGYTF
.	.	15	TRBV28	TRBJ2-1	TGTGCCAGCAGTGCTACCGGGACACTAAACAATGAGCAGTTCTTC	CASSATGTLNNEQFF
once	TRBD2	13	TRBV15	TRBJ2-7	TGTGCCACCAGCAGAGTCGGCGGGAGCGAGCAGTACTTC	CATSRVGGSEQYF
.	TRBD2	20	TRBV2	TRBJ2-5	TGTGCCAGCAGCGTTCCCATTCAAGAGGGACTAGCGGGAGGGCGAGAGACCCAGTACTTC	CASSVPIQEGLAGGRETQYF
.	.	15	TRBV7-2	TRBJ2-1	TGTGCCAGCACCTTACAGGGAATGCCCTACAATGAGCAGTTCTTC	CASTLQGMPYNEQFF
.	.	16	TRBV14	TRBJ1-2	TGTGCCAGCAGCCAAAGCCTCTTAACAGGGATGAATGGCTACACCTTC	CASSQSLLTGMNGYTF
.	.	17	TRBV7-2	TRBJ2-1	TGTGCCAGCAGCTTGTCCGCGGTGACCAGCTCCTACAATGAGCAGTTCTTC	CASSLSAVTSSYNEQFF